This entry lists 2 T cell receptor beta chains sequenced from one sample in a study of PD-1 blockade in classical Hodgkin lymphoma. Assay: immunoSEQ multiplex PCR; the TCRdb copy retains only in-frame clones and omits some. The repertoire holds roughly 62,000 clones, with about 91% as singletons. Each patient experienced a relapse that followed autologous stem cell transplantation, and brentuximab vedotin exposure varied. Sequencing was performed on peripheral blood mononuclear cells (PBMCs), taken at baseline. All receptors come from a human donor with classical Hodgkin lymphoma.

This clone ranks as medium-sized. The rearrangement uses TRBV28 and TRBJ1-5; possible D gene TRBD1, 6 bases. Germline-derived CDR1 and CDR2 are MDHEN and SYDVKM. V shed 9 bases and J shed 3 bases, with 21 bases lying between them. The CDR3 is 16 residues long. The CDR3: CASLIAGAIDNQPQHF. Written as DNA, the CDR3 is TGTGCCAGTCTTATTGCGGGGGCGATAGACAATCAGCCCCAGCATTTT.

This clone has only one observation. The chain is built from TRBV14 and TRBJ1-1; 10 nucleotides align to TRBD1. CDR3 size: 14 residues. J gave up 5 bases and V 4 bases, and 4 bases lay outside the gene matches. CDR1 SGHDN and CDR2 FVKESK come from the germline V gene. CDR3 residues: CASSRTGGNTEAFF. CDR3 sequence (DNA): TGTGCCAGCAGCCGGACAGGGGGGAATACTGAAGCTTTCTTT.